This T cell receptor (beta chain) was captured by sequencing in a study of tumor-infiltrating lymphocytes in primary liver carcinoma. The wider study: Patients were both men and women, whose ages ran from 30 to 69 years.

CDR1 and CDR2 (germline): MGHRA, YSYEKL. The CDR3 loop spans 19 amino acids. Study-level results: The top-250-clone fraction was significantly higher in tumors than in blood (p = 0.039).

The researchers obtained blood RNA from unsorted whole blood and also extracted germline DNA. Starting from 500 ng of total RNA, TCR beta cDNA was produced with a primer in the constant region. Three nested multiplex PCR rounds, a slightly modified ARM-PCR method, built the TCR beta libraries. A C-beta reverse primer and TRBV1-TRBV30 forward primers served in each of the first two PCR rounds, at ten to eleven cycles apiece. Each CDR3 protein is one row after TCRdb ran MiXCR on the multiplex PCR reads. The sample contains some 180,000 distinct CDR3 sequences, 50% to 75% of which appear only once. On this clonotype itself: Its antigen is currently unknown. Sequence at one end of the junction differs from germline and may be a read error.

The chain links TRBV4-1 to TRBJ2-1; TRBD2 matches at 7 bases. Source material: peripheral blood. The sequence derives from a man aged 35 to 55 with primary liver carcinoma and hepatitis B virus infection. CDR3 nucleotides: TGCGCCAGCGGCCAAGTGAGGGGTAGCGGGTGGAGATCCTACAATGAGCAGTTCTTC. Protein product: CASGQVRGSGWRSYNEQFF.